This TCR beta chain comes out of a study of T cell repertoires in cytomegalovirus infection. About the research overall: Recently described HLA-C-restricted plus well-studied HLA-B-restricted CMV epitopes were used. Indications came from public TCR beta signatures; they pointed to CMV infection and to a matching HLA type. Study conclusions and caveats: Predominance within the ex vivo response was attributable to HLA-C-restricted CMV-specific TCR beta clonotypes.

This clonotype was observed a few times. Its target is unknown. The V and J ends lost 3 bases and 2 bases, in that order; junction bases with no gene match: 4. The V gene's germline CDR1 is LNHDA and CDR2 SQIVND (reference sequence). CDR3 length: 15 amino acids. One entry per CDR3 protein results from TCRdb running MiXCR on the reads. The sample shows under 850,000 distinct CDR3 sequences, around 32% of them seen only once. The sequence was obtained from a human donor in good health (CMV status not recorded). Some clones in this sample may be carry-over from other donors' samples. The chain links TRBV19 to TRBJ2-1; 7 bases are shared with TRBD1. Material: cultured PBMCs, obtained from culture after CMV antigen stimulation. For the CDR3, the DNA is TGTGCCAGTAGTATTCAGGGGGAACCCTACAATGAGCAGTTCTTC. This translates into CASSIQGEPYNEQFF.